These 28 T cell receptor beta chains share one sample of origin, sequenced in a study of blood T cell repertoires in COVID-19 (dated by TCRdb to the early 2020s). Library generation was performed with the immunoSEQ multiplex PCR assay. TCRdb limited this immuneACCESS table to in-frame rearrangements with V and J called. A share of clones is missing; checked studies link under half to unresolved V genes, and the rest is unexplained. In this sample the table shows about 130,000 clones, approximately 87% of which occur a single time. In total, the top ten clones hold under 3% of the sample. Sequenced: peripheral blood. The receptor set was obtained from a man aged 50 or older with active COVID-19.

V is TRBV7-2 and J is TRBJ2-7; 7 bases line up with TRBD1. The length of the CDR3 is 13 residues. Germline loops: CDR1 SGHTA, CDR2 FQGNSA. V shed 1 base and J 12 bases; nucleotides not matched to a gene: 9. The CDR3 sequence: CASSLVRQGAAYF. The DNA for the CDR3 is TGTGCCAGCAGCTTAGTTAGACAGGGCGCAGCGTACTTC.

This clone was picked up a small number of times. The CDR3 here is CASSSNPTSSGTPHYGYTF. CDR3 DNA: TGTGCCAGCAGCTCCAACCCAACCTCCTCCGGGACACCGCACTATGGCTACACCTTC. The V call is TRBV7-9, the J call TRBJ1-2; maybe TRBD1 (6 bases). CDR3 size: 19 residues. Germline CDR1 reads SEHNR; CDR2 reads FQNEAQ (reference sequence). V was shortened by 4 bases and J by 3 bases, with 27 bases between the two germline ends.

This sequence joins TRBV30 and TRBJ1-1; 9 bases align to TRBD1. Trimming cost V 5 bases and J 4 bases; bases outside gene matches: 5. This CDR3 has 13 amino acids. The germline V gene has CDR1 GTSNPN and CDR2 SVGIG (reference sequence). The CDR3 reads CAWERTGATEAFF. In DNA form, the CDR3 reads TGTGCCTGGGAGAGGACAGGGGCCACTGAAGCTTTCTTT.

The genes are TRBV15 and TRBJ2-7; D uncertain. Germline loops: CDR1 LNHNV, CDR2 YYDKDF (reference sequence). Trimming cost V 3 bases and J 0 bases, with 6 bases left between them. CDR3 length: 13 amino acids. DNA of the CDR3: TGTGCCACCAGCAGCAGATTCTCCTACGAGCAGTACTTC. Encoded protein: CATSSRFSYEQYF.

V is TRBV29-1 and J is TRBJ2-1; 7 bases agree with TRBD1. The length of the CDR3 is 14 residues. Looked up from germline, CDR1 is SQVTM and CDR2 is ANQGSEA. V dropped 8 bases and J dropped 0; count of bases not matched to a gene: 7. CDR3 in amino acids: CSHRGPSSYNEQFF. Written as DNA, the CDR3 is TGCAGCCACAGGGGACCTAGCTCCTACAATGAGCAGTTCTTC.

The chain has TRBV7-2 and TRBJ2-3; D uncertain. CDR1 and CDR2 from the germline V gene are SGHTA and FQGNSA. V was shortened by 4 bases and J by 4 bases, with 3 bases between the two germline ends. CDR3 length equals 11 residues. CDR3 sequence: CASSSSDTQYF. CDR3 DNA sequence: TGTGCCAGCAGCTCATCAGATACGCAGTATTTT.

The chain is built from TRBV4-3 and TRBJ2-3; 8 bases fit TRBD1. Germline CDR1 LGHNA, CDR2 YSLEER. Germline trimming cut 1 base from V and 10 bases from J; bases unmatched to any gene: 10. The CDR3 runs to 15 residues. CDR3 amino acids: CASSQGPTTGVAQYF. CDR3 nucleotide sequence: TGCGCCAGCAGCCAAGGACCAACGACAGGGGTTGCGCAGTATTTT.

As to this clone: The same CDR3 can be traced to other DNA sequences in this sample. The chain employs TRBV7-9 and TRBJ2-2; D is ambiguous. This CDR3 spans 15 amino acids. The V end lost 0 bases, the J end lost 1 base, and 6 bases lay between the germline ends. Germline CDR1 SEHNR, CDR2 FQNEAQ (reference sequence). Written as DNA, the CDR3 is TGTGCCAGCAGCTTAGCGTCCGGGAACACCGGGGAGCTGTTTTTT. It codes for CASSLASGNTGELFF.

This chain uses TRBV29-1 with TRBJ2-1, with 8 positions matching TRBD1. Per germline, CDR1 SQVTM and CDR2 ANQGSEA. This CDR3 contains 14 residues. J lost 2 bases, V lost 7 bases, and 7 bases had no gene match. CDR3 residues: CSGNTGGTYNEQFF. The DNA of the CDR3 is TGCAGCGGAAATACAGGGGGGACCTACAATGAGCAGTTCTTC.

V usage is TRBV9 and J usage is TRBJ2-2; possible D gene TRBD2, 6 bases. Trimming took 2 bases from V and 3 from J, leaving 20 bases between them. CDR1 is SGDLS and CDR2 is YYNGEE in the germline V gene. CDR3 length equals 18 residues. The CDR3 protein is CASSVTAGPLGDTGELFF. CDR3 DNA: TGTGCCAGCAGCGTGACGGCGGGACCACTCGGAGACACCGGGGAGCTGTTTTTT.

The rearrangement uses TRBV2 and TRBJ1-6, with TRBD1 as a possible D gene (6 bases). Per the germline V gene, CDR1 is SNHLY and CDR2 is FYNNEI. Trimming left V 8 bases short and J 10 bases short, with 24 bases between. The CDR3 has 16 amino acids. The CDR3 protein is CASHAEIGTKNSPLHF. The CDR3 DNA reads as TGTGCCAGCCATGCTGAAATTGGGACAAAGAACTCACCCCTCCACTTT.

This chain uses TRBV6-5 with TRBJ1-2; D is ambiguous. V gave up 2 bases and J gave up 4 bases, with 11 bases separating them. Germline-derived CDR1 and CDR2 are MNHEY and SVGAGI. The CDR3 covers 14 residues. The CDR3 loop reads CASSYGVGSYGYTF. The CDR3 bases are TGTGCCAGCAGTTACGGAGTAGGGAGCTATGGCTACACCTTC.

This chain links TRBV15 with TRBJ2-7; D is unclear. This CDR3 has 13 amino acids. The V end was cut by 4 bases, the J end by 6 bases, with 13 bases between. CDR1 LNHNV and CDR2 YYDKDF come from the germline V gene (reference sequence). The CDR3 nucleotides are TGTGCCACCAGCACCCCCCAAGCCGTCGAGCAGTACTTC. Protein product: CATSTPQAVEQYF.

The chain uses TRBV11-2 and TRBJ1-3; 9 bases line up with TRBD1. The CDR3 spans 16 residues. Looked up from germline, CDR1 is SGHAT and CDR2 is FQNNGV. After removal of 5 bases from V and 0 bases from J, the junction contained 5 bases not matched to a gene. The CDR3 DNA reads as TGTGCCAGCAGCCGAATACAGGGGGCCTCTGGAAACACCATATATTTT. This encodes CASSRIQGASGNTIYF.

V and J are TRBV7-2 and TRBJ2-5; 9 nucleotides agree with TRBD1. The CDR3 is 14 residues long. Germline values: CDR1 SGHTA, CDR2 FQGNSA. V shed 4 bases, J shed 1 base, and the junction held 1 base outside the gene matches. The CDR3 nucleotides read TGTGCCAGCAGCTGGGGACAGGGCCAAGAGACCCAGTACTTC. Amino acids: CASSWGQGQETQYF.

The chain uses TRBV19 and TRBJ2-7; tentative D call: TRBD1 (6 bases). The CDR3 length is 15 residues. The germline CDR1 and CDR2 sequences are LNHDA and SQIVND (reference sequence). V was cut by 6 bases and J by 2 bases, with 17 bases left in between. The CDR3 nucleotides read TGTGCCAGTAGCCCCGCGCAGGGGACAACCTACGAGCAGTACTTC. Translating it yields CASSPAQGTTYEQYF.

The CDR3 nucleotides are TGTGCCAGCAGCCGCAGGTGGGGCACTAACAATGAGCAGTTCTTC. It specifies CASSRRWGTNNEQFF. V gene TRBV11-3 combines with J gene TRBJ2-1; TRBD1 is a possible D gene (5 bases). This CDR3 has 15 amino acids. Per germline, CDR1 SGHNT and CDR2 YENEEA. Trimming took 5 bases from V and 5 from J, leaving 16 bases between them.

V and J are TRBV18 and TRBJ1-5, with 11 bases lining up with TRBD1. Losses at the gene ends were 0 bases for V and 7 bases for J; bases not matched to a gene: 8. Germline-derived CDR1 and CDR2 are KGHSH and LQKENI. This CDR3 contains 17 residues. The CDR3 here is CASSPPRGTGGEQPQHF. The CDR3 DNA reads TGTGCCAGCTCACCACCCAGGGGGACAGGGGGTGAACAGCCCCAGCATTTT.

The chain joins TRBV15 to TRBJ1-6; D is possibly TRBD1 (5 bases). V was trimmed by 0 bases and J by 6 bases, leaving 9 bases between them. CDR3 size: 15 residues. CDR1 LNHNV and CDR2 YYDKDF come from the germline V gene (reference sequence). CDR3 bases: TGTGCCACCAGCAGAGACGACAGCTTTAATTCACCCCTCCACTTT. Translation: CATSRDDSFNSPLHF.

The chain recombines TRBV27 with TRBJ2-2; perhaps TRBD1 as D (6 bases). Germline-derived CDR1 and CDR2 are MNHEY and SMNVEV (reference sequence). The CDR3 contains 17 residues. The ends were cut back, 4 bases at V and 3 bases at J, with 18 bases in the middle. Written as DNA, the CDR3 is TGTGCCAGCAGTTCTCTAACCGGGACACCTTACACCGGGGAGCTGTTTTTT. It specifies CASSSLTGTPYTGELFF.

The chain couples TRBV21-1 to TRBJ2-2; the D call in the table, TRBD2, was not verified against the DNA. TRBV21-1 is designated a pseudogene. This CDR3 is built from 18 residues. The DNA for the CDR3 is TGTGCCAGCAGCGCGGGATCCGGGAAGCCTAAGTGGACCGGGGAGCTGTTTTTT. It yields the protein CASSAGSGKPKWTGELFF.

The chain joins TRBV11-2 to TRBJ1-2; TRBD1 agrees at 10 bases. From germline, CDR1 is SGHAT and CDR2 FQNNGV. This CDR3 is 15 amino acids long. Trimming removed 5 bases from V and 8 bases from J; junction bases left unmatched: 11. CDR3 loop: CASSPRPGQGLGYTF. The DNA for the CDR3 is TGTGCCAGCAGCCCCCGACCGGGACAGGGGTTGGGCTACACCTTC.

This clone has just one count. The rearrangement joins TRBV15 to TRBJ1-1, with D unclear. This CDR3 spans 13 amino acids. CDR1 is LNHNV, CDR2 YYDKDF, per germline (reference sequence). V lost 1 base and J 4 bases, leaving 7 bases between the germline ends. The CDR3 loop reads CATSRGTSTEAFF. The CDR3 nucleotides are TGTGCCACCAGCAGAGGAACGAGCACTGAAGCTTTCTTT.

Here the CDR3 reads CASSQKDGGGQYF. CDR3 DNA: TGTGCCAGCAGCCAGAAGGACGGGGGTGGGCAGTATTTT. This chain uses TRBV4-2 with TRBJ2-3, with D possibly TRBD2 on 6 matching bases. Germline assignment: CDR1 LGHNA and CDR2 YNFKEQ. Trimming shortened V by 3 bases and J by 11 bases, and 15 bases separated the two germline ends. This CDR3 region has 13 residues.

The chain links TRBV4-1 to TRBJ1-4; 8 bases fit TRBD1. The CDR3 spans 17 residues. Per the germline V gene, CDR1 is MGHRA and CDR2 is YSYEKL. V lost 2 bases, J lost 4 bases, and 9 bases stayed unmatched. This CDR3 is CASSQQGRGQGNEKLFF. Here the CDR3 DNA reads TGCGCCAGCAGCCAACAGGGCAGGGGGCAAGGTAATGAAAAACTGTTTTTT.

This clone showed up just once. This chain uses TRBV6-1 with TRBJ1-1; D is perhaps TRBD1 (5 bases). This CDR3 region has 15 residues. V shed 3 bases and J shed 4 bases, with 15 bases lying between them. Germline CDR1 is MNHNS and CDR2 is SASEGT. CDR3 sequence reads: CASSDKGSGGTEAFF. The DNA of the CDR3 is TGTGCCAGCAGTGATAAGGGGTCGGGAGGCACTGAAGCTTTCTTT.

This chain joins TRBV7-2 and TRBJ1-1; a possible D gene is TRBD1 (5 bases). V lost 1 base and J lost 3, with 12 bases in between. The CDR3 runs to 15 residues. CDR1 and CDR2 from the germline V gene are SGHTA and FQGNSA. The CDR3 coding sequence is TGTGCCAGCAGCTTAGAGAGCAGGGTGGACACTGAAGCTTTCTTT. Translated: CASSLESRVDTEAFF.

In DNA, the CDR3 is TGTGCCAGCACGGTAGCGCGGGAGACCCAGTACTTC. Residues: CASTVARETQYF. This rearrangement joins TRBV6-6 to TRBJ2-5, with a tentative D call TRBD2 (5 bases). Per germline, CDR1 MNHNY and CDR2 SVGAGI (reference sequence). The germline V and J ends were trimmed by 7 bases and 5 bases, with 11 bases remaining between them. The length of the CDR3 is 12 residues.